These 2 T cell receptor beta chains originate from one sample sequenced in a study of CD8 T cells in Susac syndrome. A quantity of roughly 0.5 to 1 ug RNA underwent reverse transcription using random hexamers. TCRdb re-called the immunoSEQ multiplex PCR reads through MiXCR, storing one row per CDR3 protein. Here the sample spans around 190,000 distinct CDR3 sequences, under 95% being singletons. Material for sequencing was CD4+ T cells from PBMCs. The receptor set was obtained from a human donor with Susac syndrome.

The V and J genes are TRBV30 and TRBJ2-7; D is ambiguous. With 3 bases removed from V and 6 bases from J, the gap between germline ends came to 15 bases. CDR1 GTSNPN and CDR2 SVGIG come from the germline V gene (reference sequence). The CDR3 spans 13 residues. The CDR3 DNA is TGTGCCTGGAGAAAGGGATTCCTAGGCGAGCAGTACTTC. It codes for CAWRKGFLGEQYF.

The CDR3 spells CATTEGLRNEKLFF. The DNA of the CDR3 is TGTGCCACTACCGAGGGGCTCCGTAATGAAAAACTGTTTTTT. The chain links TRBV6-2 or TRBV6-3 to TRBJ1-4; D may be TRBD1 (5 bases). CDR1 is MNHEY and CDR2 is SVGEGT in the germline V gene. The germline V and J ends were trimmed by 10 bases and 4 bases, with 16 bases remaining between them. CDR3 length: 14 amino acids.